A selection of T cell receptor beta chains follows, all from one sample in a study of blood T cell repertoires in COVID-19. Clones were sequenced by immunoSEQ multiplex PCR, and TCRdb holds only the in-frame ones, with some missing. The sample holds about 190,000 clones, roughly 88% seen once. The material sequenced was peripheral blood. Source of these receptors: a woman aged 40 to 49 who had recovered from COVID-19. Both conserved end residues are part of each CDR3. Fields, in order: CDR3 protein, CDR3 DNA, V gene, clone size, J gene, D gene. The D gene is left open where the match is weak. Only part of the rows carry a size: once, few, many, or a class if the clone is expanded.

CAVSRVDEQFF | TGTGCCGTATCCAGGGTCGATGAGCAGTTCTTC | TRBV10-3 | . | TRBJ2-1 | .
CASSLAGGQGTAPLHF | TGTGCCAGCAGCTTAGCAGGGGGACAGGGAACTGCACCCCTCCACTTT | TRBV7-9 | . | TRBJ1-6 | TRBD1
CASSPKDSFSGNTIYF | TGTGCCAGCAGCCCCAAGGACAGCTTCTCTGGAAACACCATATATTTT | TRBV3-1/TRBV3-2 | once | TRBJ1-3 | .
CASSSRYGYTF | TGTGCCAGCAGCTCGAGATATGGCTACACCTTC | TRBV12-3/TRBV12-4 | once | TRBJ1-2 | .
CASSPREDSEFNYGYTF | TGTGCCAGCAGCCCCAGAGAAGACAGCGAATTTAACTATGGCTACACCTTC | TRBV7-6 | . | TRBJ1-2 | .
CASSSREFGGNQQYF | TGTGCCAGCAGCTCACGGGAATTTGGGGGGAACCAGCAGTACTTC | TRBV11-3 | . | TRBJ2-7 | .
CASSRAGLPNYEQYF | TGTGCCAGCAGCCGGGCGGGACTGCCCAACTACGAGCAGTACTTC | TRBV14 | . | TRBJ2-7 | .
CAWTGQIYGYTF | TGTGCCTGGACCGGACAGATCTATGGCTACACCTTC | TRBV30 | . | TRBJ1-2 | .
CASSLSGLAGGSETQYF | TGTGCCAGCAGCCTCTCTGGACTAGCGGGAGGGTCAGAGACCCAGTACTTC | TRBV3-1/TRBV3-2 | . | TRBJ2-5 | TRBD2
CASSPRGSAKNIQYF | TGTGCCAGCTCACCACGAGGGAGTGCCAAAAACATTCAGTACTTC | TRBV18 | . | TRBJ2-4 | .
CASSPRQGTGYTF | TGTGCCAGCTCACCGCGACAGGGCACTGGCTACACCTTC | TRBV18 | . | TRBJ1-2 | TRBD1
CASSEGSTGNTIYF | TGTGCCAGCAGTGAAGGCAGTACGGGAAACACCATATATTTT | TRBV6-1 | . | TRBJ1-3 | .
CASSLSGIYEQYF | TGTGCCAGCAGTTTGTCAGGGATTTACGAGCAGTACTTC | TRBV28 | . | TRBJ2-7 | .
CASSEGIYSGELFF | TGTGCCAGCAGTGAAGGAATCTACTCCGGGGAGCTGTTTTTT | TRBV6-1 | . | TRBJ2-2 | .
CASSSGTESSYEQYF | TGTGCCAGCAGCTCGGGGACAGAGAGCTCCTACGAGCAGTACTTC | TRBV28 | . | TRBJ2-7 | TRBD1
CASSSRNEQFF | TGTGCCAGCAGTTCGAGGAATGAGCAGTTCTTC | TRBV6-5 | . | TRBJ2-1 | .
CASSVVSSGVLRDTQYF | TGTGCCAGCAGCGTAGTGTCTAGCGGGGTTCTCAGAGATACGCAGTATTTT | TRBV9 | . | TRBJ2-3 | TRBD2
CASSRYSYEQYF | TGTGCCAGCAGCCGCTACTCCTACGAGCAGTACTTC | TRBV3-1/TRBV3-2 | . | TRBJ2-7 | .
CSVADRGEQFF | TGCAGCGTTGCGGATAGGGGTGAGCAGTTCTTC | TRBV29-1 | . | TRBJ2-1 | .
CAEGGGPNNYTEAFF | TGTGCCGAGGGGGGGGGACCTAATAATTACACTGAAGCTTTCTTT | TRBV11-2 | once | TRBJ1-1 | .
CASSQVVPGVAFF | TGTGCCAGCAGCCAAGTCGTCCCCGGGGTAGCTTTCTTT | TRBV14 | . | TRBJ1-1 | .
CASSQTVNGQGGYTF | TGCGCCAGCAGCCAAACCGTAAATGGGCAGGGTGGCTACACCTTC | TRBV4-3 | . | TRBJ1-2 | .
CASSQDPSGGSTDTQYF | TGTGCCAGCAGCCAAGACCCTAGCGGGGGAAGCACAGATACGCAGTATTTT | TRBV4-2 | . | TRBJ2-3 | TRBD2
CSVAGNIGDSKTYEQYF | TGCAGCGTTGCAGGGAATATTGGGGACAGTAAGACCTACGAGCAGTACTTC | TRBV29-1 | . | TRBJ2-7 | TRBD1
CSVGRRETANEQFF | TGCAGCGTAGGACGGCGGGAGACCGCAAATGAGCAGTTCTTC | TRBV29-1 | . | TRBJ2-1 | TRBD2
CASSKGAGEGPEQYF | TGTGCCAGCAGCAAAGGGGCGGGAGAAGGACCCGAGCAGTACTTC | TRBV3-1/TRBV3-2 | . | TRBJ2-7 | TRBD2
CASRLPSPWELAKNIQYF | TGTGCAAGTCGCTTACCAAGCCCCTGGGAGCTAGCCAAAAACATTCAGTACTTC | TRBV12-2 | . | TRBJ2-4 | .
CSASTGSPEAFF | TGCAGTGCTAGTACAGGGAGTCCTGAAGCTTTCTTT | TRBV20-1 | . | TRBJ1-1 | .
CASSLVGGGLQETQYF | TGTGCCAGCAGCTTAGTGGGGGGAGGGCTGCAAGAGACCCAGTACTTC | TRBV7-2 | few | TRBJ2-5 | TRBD2
CASSQVRGRAHYSPLHF | TGTGCCAGCAGCCAAGTTAGGGGCCGTGCCCATTATTCACCCCTCCACTTT | TRBV3-1/TRBV3-2 | once | TRBJ1-6 | .
CASSQESGHRWPDSGNTIYF | TGTGCCAGCAGCCAAGAGTCTGGGCATAGGTGGCCCGACTCTGGAAACACCATATATTTT | TRBV3-1/TRBV3-2 | . | TRBJ1-3 | .
CASSGTGHYEQYF | TGTGCCAGTTCCGGGACAGGACACTACGAGCAGTACTTC | TRBV27 | . | TRBJ2-7 | TRBD1
CASSAGGGTYEQYF | TGTGCCAGCAGCGCCGGGGGGGGTACCTACGAGCAGTACTTC | TRBV11-2 | medium-sized | TRBJ2-7 | TRBD2
CASSYIDRGYGYTF | TGTGCCAGCAGTTATATCGACAGGGGATATGGCTACACCTTC | TRBV6-5 | . | TRBJ1-2 | TRBD1
CASSEFGQGAIYEQYF | TGTGCCAGCAGTGAATTTGGGCAGGGGGCGATCTACGAGCAGTACTTC | TRBV2 | . | TRBJ2-7 | TRBD1
CATSDTGANQPQHF | TGTGCCACCAGTGATACAGGGGCCAATCAGCCCCAGCATTTT | TRBV24-1 | once | TRBJ1-5 | TRBD1
CAISESGGFEKLFF | TGTGCCATCAGTGAGTCAGGGGGCTTTGAAAAACTGTTTTTT | TRBV10-3 | once | TRBJ1-4 | TRBD1
CASTLRIKEGDTQYF | TGTGCCAGCACTCTTAGGATAAAGGAGGGGGATACGCAGTATTTT | TRBV2 | . | TRBJ2-3 | .
CASSQTTENTGELFF | TGCGCCAGCAGCCAGACTACAGAGAACACCGGGGAGCTGTTTTTT | TRBV4-1 | . | TRBJ2-2 | .
CASSQEGQWYTKNIQYF | TGCGCCAGCAGCCAGGAAGGACAGTGGTATACCAAAAACATTCAGTACTTC | TRBV4-3 | . | TRBJ2-4 | .
CASSPPGQGSYEQYF | TGTGCCAGCTCACCACCGGGACAGGGGTCCTACGAGCAGTACTTC | TRBV18 | . | TRBJ2-7 | TRBD1
CASSLTGWDTDTQYF | TGTGCCAGCAGTTTGACAGGGTGGGACACAGATACGCAGTATTTT | TRBV27 | . | TRBJ2-3 | TRBD1
CASSWGTSGSYEQYF | TGCGCCAGCAGCTGGGGGACTAGCGGGAGCTACGAGCAGTACTTC | TRBV5-1 | . | TRBJ2-7 | TRBD2
CATSGRLAPGELFF | TGTGCCACCAGTGGACGACTAGCCCCCGGGGAGCTGTTTTTT | TRBV24-1 | . | TRBJ2-2 | TRBD2
CASSDATGNSGNTIYF | TGTGCCAGCAGTGACGCCACAGGGAACTCTGGAAACACCATATATTTT | TRBV25-1 | . | TRBJ1-3 | .
CAKSPGTSEPLSYNEQFF | TGCGCCAAGTCACCCGGGACTAGCGAACCTCTCTCCTACAATGAGCAGTTCTTC | TRBV10-1 | . | TRBJ2-1 | TRBD2
CASTMGQGTNEQFF | TGTGCCAGTACTATGGGACAGGGCACGAATGAGCAGTTCTTC | TRBV19 | . | TRBJ2-1 | TRBD1
CASSFGRVVSPLHF | TGCGCCAGCAGCTTCGGCAGGGTGGTCTCACCCCTCCACTTT | TRBV5-1 | . | TRBJ1-6 | .
CASSRGDSYNEQFF | TGTGCCAGTAGTAGGGGGGATTCCTACAATGAGCAGTTCTTC | TRBV19 | . | TRBJ2-1 | .
CASSLQTGSREKLFF | TGTGCCAGCAGCTTGCAGACAGGGTCGCGAGAAAAACTGTTTTTT | TRBV7-9 | few | TRBJ1-4 | TRBD1
CASSIRERAFF | TGTGCCAGTAGTATTCGGGAGAGGGCTTTCTTT | TRBV19 | . | TRBJ1-1 | .
CASSQQGGPKNEQFF | TGTGCCAGCAGCCAACAAGGGGGCCCAAAGAATGAGCAGTTCTTC | TRBV3-1/TRBV3-2 | . | TRBJ2-1 | TRBD1
CASSLAPSGRAGYEQYF | TGTGCCAGCAGCTTAGCGCCTAGCGGGAGGGCGGGGTACGAGCAGTACTTC | TRBV7-2 | . | TRBJ2-7 | TRBD2
CASQLQRSLAGELFF | TGCGCCAGCCAACTGCAGCGGAGCCTCGCCGGGGAGCTGTTTTTT | TRBV4-3 | . | TRBJ2-2 | .
CASSLANTGGLNYGYTF | TGTGCCAGCAGCTTAGCGAACACAGGGGGCCTGAACTATGGCTACACCTTC | TRBV7-9 | . | TRBJ1-2 | TRBD1
CASSQESLAGGSLLYNEQFF | TGCGCCAGCAGCCAAGAATCGCTAGCGGGGGGATCCCTCTTATACAATGAGCAGTTCTTC | TRBV4-1 | once | TRBJ2-1 | TRBD2
CASSIEQGDTQYF | TGTGCCAGTAGTATAGAACAGGGGGATACGCAGTATTTT | TRBV19 | . | TRBJ2-3 | TRBD1
CASGPPGQGISNTEAFF | TGTGCTAGTGGACCACCCGGACAGGGAATATCTAACACTGAAGCTTTCTTT | TRBV12-5 | . | TRBJ1-1 | TRBD1
CASSYMGGGGETQYF | TGTGCCAGCAGTTATATGGGGGGTGGAGGAGAGACCCAGTACTTC | TRBV6-2/TRBV6-3 | . | TRBJ2-5 | .